These 30 T cell receptor beta chains were sequenced from one sample in a study of T cells in Graves' hyperthyroidism and ophthalmopathy. RNA transcripts gave rise to amplified TCR beta CDR3 regions. First-round RT-PCR of the TCR CDR3 relied on the HTBI primer set. MiXCR was run by TCRdb on the multiplex PCR reads, yielding one entry per CDR3 protein. Seen here are more than 350,000 distinct CDR3 sequences, around 15% observed once, and the top ten hold roughly 19%. The material sequenced was blood. The source is a woman aged 60 to 75 with Graves' ophthalmopathy.

The V call is TRBV3-1, the J call TRBJ1-6; D may be TRBD1 (6 bases). The CDR3 extends over 16 amino acids. Deletions cut 4 bases from V and 9 bases from J, with 19 bases between. Germline CDR1 LGHDT, CDR2 YNNKEL (reference sequence). CDR3 nucleotides: TGTGCCAGCAGCCCCCGGGGAACAGGGCCGGGTTCACCCCTCCACTTT. As protein: CASSPRGTGPGSPLHF.

This clonotype was observed at least ten times. The V call is TRBV7-2, the J call TRBJ1-1; 7 nucleotides match TRBD1. The CDR3 contains 17 residues. CDR1 and CDR2 (germline): SGHTA, FQGNSA. The ends lost 0 bases at V and 1 base at J; junction bases unmatched: 8. The CDR3 reads CASSLARDSYGNTEAFF. CDR3 bases: TGTGCCAGCAGCTTAGCGCGGGACAGCTATGGGAACACTGAAGCTTTCTTT.

In its sample, this clonotype was seen many times. V gene TRBV6-1 combines with J gene TRBJ2-3, with D perhaps TRBD1 or TRBD2 (5 bases each). The CDR3 has 19 residues. Looked up from germline, CDR1 is MNHNS and CDR2 is SASEGT. V shed 6 bases and J shed 6 bases, with 31 bases lying between them. Here the CDR3 DNA reads TGTGCCAGCAGCCCCATCGGGGCCCGGCAAGCCCCGAAGACTGATACGCAGTATTTT. This translates into CASSPIGARQAPKTDTQYF.

Many counts were recorded for this clonotype. The rearrangement uses TRBV28 and TRBJ2-1, with 9 bases aligning to TRBD1. The germline V gene encodes CDR1 MDHEN and CDR2 SYDVKM. The ends lost 4 bases at V and 7 bases at J; junction bases unmatched: 8. The CDR3 is 15 amino acids. The CDR3, as DNA: TGTGCCAGCAGTTCCAACAGGGGGCGCGGGAATGAGCAGTTCTTC. Translation gives CASSSNRGRGNEQFF.

The chain couples TRBV5-1 to TRBJ1-1; unclear D gene. The CDR3 consists of 15 residues. V was pared by 7 bases and J by 0 bases, with 16 bases between. Germline V gives CDR1 SGHRS, CDR2 YFSETQ. This chain's CDR3 is CASAAGMTMNTEAFF. CDR3 coding DNA: TGCGCCAGCGCCGCAGGAATGACCATGAACACTGAAGCTTTCTTT. The full variable domain, with the rest looked up from reference TRBV5-1 and TRBJ1-1, is KAGVTQTPRYLIKTRGQQVTLSCSPISGHRSVSWYQQTPGQGLQFLFEYFSETQRNKGNFPGRFSGRQFSNSRSEMNVSTLELGDSALYLCASAAGMTMNTEAFFGQGTRLTVV.

The chain recombines TRBV25-1 with TRBJ1-2, with D perhaps TRBD1 (6 bases). Germline V gene sequence: CDR1 MGHDK, CDR2 SYGVNS. The V gene lost 8 bases and the J gene lost 4 bases, with 17 bases spanning the gap. This CDR3 is 14 amino acids long. CDR3 amino acids: CASGKTGVSYGYTF. The CDR3 region has the DNA TGTGCCAGCGGAAAGACAGGAGTAAGCTATGGCTACACCTTC.

This clonotype has ten or more counts. This sequence joins TRBV6-1 and TRBJ2-1; D might be TRBD2 (6 bases). V gave up 5 bases and J gave up 0 bases, with 23 bases separating them. This CDR3 has 19 residues. CDR1 MNHNS and CDR2 SASEGT come from the germline V gene. CDR3 loop: CASSYIGTFCWSSYNEQFF. The CDR3 coding sequence is TGTGCCAGCAGTTATATAGGGACTTTCTGTTGGAGCTCCTACAATGAGCAGTTCTTC.

This clonotype was seen a handful of times. This CDR3 is CASSDGSGELFF. DNA of the CDR3: TGTGCCAGCAGCGACGGGAGCGGGGAGCTGTTTTTT. The chain employs TRBV7-9 and TRBJ2-2, with D maybe TRBD2 (6 bases). V gave up 5 bases and J gave up 7 bases, with 8 bases separating them. This CDR3 spans 12 amino acids. Germline V gene data show CDR1 as SEHNR and CDR2 as FQNEAQ (reference sequence).

The CDR3, as DNA: TGTGCCAGCAGCCACTCACAACAGGGGGCGCTGTACAATGAGCAGTTCTTC. It is translated as CASSHSQQGALYNEQFF. This chain joins TRBV3-1 and TRBJ2-1; 9 bases match TRBD1. The CDR3 is 17 amino acids. Germline assignment: CDR1 LGHDT and CDR2 YNNKEL (reference sequence). Unmatched junction bases numbered 10, after V lost 3 bases and J lost 4 bases.

This clonotype showed up many times. This rearrangement joins TRBV12-3 or TRBV12-4 to TRBJ1-2; D gene unclear. The CDR3 runs 13 residues. The V end was cut by 6 bases, the J end by 2 bases, with 10 bases between. The DNA for the CDR3 is TGTGCCAGCAGCCTCCGACGGAACTATGGCTACACCTTC. It is translated as CASSLRRNYGYTF.

This clonotype was found many times. The V and J genes are TRBV5-4 and TRBJ2-3; TRBD1 matches at 7 bases. Looked up from germline, CDR1 is SGHNT and CDR2 is YYREEE (reference sequence). CDR3 length: 15 amino acids. The V and J ends lost 1 base and 2 bases, in that order; junction bases with no gene match: 4. CDR3 protein: CASSLTGAYTDTQYF. The CDR3 DNA sequence: TGTGCCAGCAGCTTGACAGGGGCCTACACAGATACGCAGTATTTT.

This clonotype came up many times. This rearrangement joins TRBV19 to TRBJ1-1; D is undetermined. Trimming pared 7 bases from V and 3 bases from J, leaving 9 bases between. This CDR3 has 12 amino acids. The germline V gene has CDR1 LNHDA and CDR2 SQIVND (reference sequence). The CDR3 reads CASKEVYTEAFF. The CDR3 DNA reads as TGTGCCAGTAAAGAGGTGTACACTGAAGCTTTCTTT.

This clonotype was detected many times. The chain couples TRBV11-2 to TRBJ2-7, with D possibly called TRBD1 or TRBD2 (5 bases each). Germline V CDR1 and CDR2: SGHAT, FQNNGV. Trimming left V 1 base short and J 3 bases short, with 16 bases between. The CDR3 covers 16 residues. The CDR3, as DNA: TGTGCCAGCAGCTTAGTGGGACGGGCAGACGTCTACGAGCAGTACTTC. It codes for CASSLVGRADVYEQYF.

The CDR3 protein is CASTVSNQPQHF. For the CDR3, the DNA is TGTGCCAGCACTGTGAGCAATCAGCCCCAGCATTTT. This sequence joins TRBV28 and TRBJ1-5; no clear D. CDR3 length: 12 residues. CDR1 is MDHEN and CDR2 is SYDVKM in the germline V gene. V dropped 7 bases and J dropped 1 base, with 5 bases sitting between them.

The V call is TRBV7-9, the J call TRBJ2-6, with TRBD1 as a possible D gene (5 bases). The CDR3 length is 17 residues. Germline V lookup: CDR1 SEHNR, CDR2 FQNEAQ (reference sequence). V lost 1 base to trimming and J lost 0 bases, with 10 bases between them. The CDR3 sequence: CASSLDRSSSGANVLTF. DNA of the CDR3: TGTGCCAGCAGCTTAGACAGGTCCTCCTCTGGGGCCAACGTCCTGACTTTC.

This clonotype was seen a handful of times. J is TRBJ2-1 and V is TRBV28; no firm D call. The CDR3 sequence is 16 residues long. Germline V lookup: CDR1 MDHEN, CDR2 SYDVKM. The V gene lost 6 bases and the J gene lost 3 bases, with 18 bases spanning the gap. The CDR3 nucleotides read TGTGCCAGCAGCCCCCTGGGAAACGGGTTCTACAATGAGCAGTTCTTC. Protein product: CASSPLGNGFYNEQFF.

There are a few counts of this clonotype. The chain couples TRBV29-1 to TRBJ2-3; unclear D gene. Germline V CDR1 and CDR2: SQVTM, ANQGSEA. The CDR3 consists of 16 residues. Trimming took off 3 bases at V and 6 bases at J, with 22 bases between the two ends. The CDR3 bases are TGCAGCGTTGATGGCCTTATAGGCCCGGCATGGGATACGCAGTATTTT. It encodes CSVDGLIGPAWDTQYF.

This clonotype was counted at least ten times. V is TRBV28 and J is TRBJ2-7; the match to TRBD1 covers 8 bases. The CDR3 runs to 13 residues. From germline, CDR1 is MDHEN and CDR2 SYDVKM. V was pared by 6 bases and J by 6 bases, with 7 bases of the junction left unmatched. The CDR3 sequence: CASRSQGAREQYF. Written as DNA, the CDR3 is TGTGCCAGCAGATCTCAGGGGGCGCGCGAGCAGTACTTC.

The gene calls are TRBV6-1 and TRBJ2-3; the match to TRBD2 covers 7 bases. This CDR3 has 12 amino acids. V lost 10 bases, J lost 2 bases, and 3 bases stayed unmatched. Germline loops: CDR1 MNHNS, CDR2 SASEGT. Here the CDR3 DNA reads TGTGCCACTAGCGGCGTCACAGATACGCAGTATTTT. Translated: CATSGVTDTQYF.

The V call is TRBV20-1, the J call TRBJ2-2; 10 positions match TRBD2. V lost 0 bases and J lost 1; bases outside the gene matches: 5. CDR3 size: 17 residues. From germline, CDR1 is DFQATT and CDR2 SNEGSKA (reference sequence). The CDR3 region is CSARDQRTSGNTGELFF. The DNA for the CDR3 is TGCAGTGCTAGAGATCAAAGGACTAGCGGGAACACCGGGGAGCTGTTTTTT.

This rearrangement joins TRBV2 to TRBJ1-1, with D possibly TRBD1 on 6 matching bases. The V end lost 6 bases, the J end lost 6 bases, and 17 bases lay between the germline ends. CDR1 is SNHLY and CDR2 is FYNNEI in the germline V gene. The CDR3 sequence is 14 residues long. DNA of the CDR3: TGTGCCAGCAGCCCCTGGGGGCGGGCGGCTGAAGCTTTCTTT. This translates into CASSPWGRAAEAFF. Full variable domain (remainder filled in from reference TRBV2 and TRBJ1-1): EPEVTQTPSHQVTQMGQEVILRCVPISNHLYFYWYRQILGQKVEFLVSFYNNEISEKSEIFDDQFSVERPDGSNFTLKIRSTKLEDSAMYFCASSPWGRAAEAFFGQGTRLTVV.

In this sample, this clonotype turned up many times. The CDR3 sequence: CASSPLAGGNNEQFF. DNA of the CDR3: TGCGCCAGCAGCCCACTAGCGGGTGGAAACAATGAGCAGTTCTTC. The chain carries TRBV5-1 and TRBJ2-1, with 9 bases matching TRBD2. CDR1 SGHRS and CDR2 YFSETQ come from the germline V gene. V lost 4 bases to trimming and J lost 5 bases; unmatched junction nucleotides: 7. The CDR3 is made up of 15 amino acids.

CDR3 amino acids: CASSYSGERGAEFF. The CDR3 DNA reads TGTGCCAGCAGTTACTCGGGGGAGCGGGGGGCTGAGTTCTTC. The V gene is TRBV6-6, the J gene TRBJ2-1, with 9 positions matching TRBD2. V was clipped by 0 bases and J by 14 bases; unmatched bases: 8. Germline CDR1 is MNHNY and CDR2 is SVGAGI (reference sequence). The CDR3 loop spans 14 amino acids.

This clonotype was observed many times. The chain joins TRBV5-1 to TRBJ2-7; 8 bases map to TRBD2. This CDR3 is 15 amino acids long. The junction had 7 bases not matched to a gene; V was cut back by 0 bases and J by 5 bases. Germline CDR1 is SGHRS and CDR2 is YFSETQ. The CDR3 DNA is TGCGCCAGCAGCTTGGAGGGACTAGGTTTCGACGAGCAGTACTTC. Residues: CASSLEGLGFDEQYF. Based on the CDR3 plus reference TRBV5-1 and TRBJ2-7, the full variable domain is KAGVTQTPRYLIKTRGQQVTLSCSPISGHRSVSWYQQTPGQGLQFLFEYFSETQRNKGNFPGRFSGRQFSNSRSEMNVSTLELGDSALYLCASSLEGLGFDEQYFGPGTRLTVT.

Comment on this clonotype: Since a much larger clone is just one base distant, this may be a read error. The chain links TRBV9 to TRBJ2-1, with 8 bases lining up with TRBD2. The CDR3 is made up of 17 amino acids. V trimming: 3 bases; J trimming: 7 bases; junction bases outside the gene matches: 15. From germline, CDR1 is SGDLS and CDR2 YYNGEE. The CDR3 DNA reads as TGTGCCAGCAGCGCCCATCTCCGGGAGGGCCTGCGGAATGAGCAGTTCTTC. As protein: CASSAHLREGLRNEQFF.

This clonotype was counted a few times. This rearrangement joins TRBV7-9 to TRBJ2-7; the match to TRBD1 covers 7 bases. The CDR3 consists of 14 residues. V was pared by 5 bases and J by 6 bases, with 10 bases of the junction left unmatched. Germline CDR1 reads SEHNR; CDR2 reads FQNEAQ (reference sequence). The CDR3 nucleotides read TGTGCCAGCAGCCTCTCCGGGACAGAAAGCGAGCAGTACTTC. It encodes CASSLSGTESEQYF.

This clonotype was recorded a few times. The genes are TRBV19 and TRBJ2-6; 9 nucleotides align to TRBD1. The CDR3 loop spans 18 amino acids. V lost 7 bases to trimming and J lost 0 bases; unmatched junction nucleotides: 10. The germline gives CDR1 LNHDA, CDR2 SQIVND (reference sequence). CDR3 coding DNA: TGTGCCAGTACCTTCATGGGACAGGGAAGCTCTGGGGCCAACGTCCTGACTTTC. Amino acids: CASTFMGQGSSGANVLTF. Full variable domain (outside the CDR3, taken from reference TRBV19 and TRBJ2-6): DGGITQSPKYLFRKEGQNVTLSCEQNLNHDAMYWYRQDPGQGLRLIYYSQIVNDFQKGDIAEGYSVSREKKESFPLTVTSAQKNPTAFYLCASTFMGQGSSGANVLTFGAGSRLTVL.

The table lists this clonotype with many counts. The CDR3 spells CASSLPLARASEQFF. CDR3 nucleotide sequence: TGTGCCAGCAGCCTACCACTAGCGCGGGCTAGTGAGCAGTTCTTC. The V gene is TRBV11-1, the J gene TRBJ2-1; 7 positions match TRBD2. The CDR3 totals 15 residues. V lost 5 bases to trimming and J lost 9 bases; unmatched junction nucleotides: 13. The germline CDR1 and CDR2 sequences are SGHAT and FQDESV (reference sequence).

This clonotype has just a few counts. The chain links TRBV19 to TRBJ2-1; possibly TRBD1 for D (6 bases). Per the germline V gene, CDR1 is LNHDA and CDR2 is SQIVND (reference sequence). The V end was cut by 6 bases, the J end by 10 bases, with 22 bases between. The CDR3 runs 15 residues. The DNA of the CDR3 is TGTGCCAGTAGCGCCACCGGGACACCTGGTTTAGAGCAGTTCTTC. Translated: CASSATGTPGLEQFF.

This clonotype has ten or more counts. This chain joins TRBV30 and TRBJ2-1; D not certain. The V and J ends lost 2 bases and 4 bases respectively, with 9 bases between them. The germline V gene has CDR1 GTSNPN and CDR2 SVGIG (reference sequence). The CDR3 has 13 residues. CDR3 residues: CAWSPRSYNEQFF. The CDR3 DNA reads as TGTGCCTGGAGTCCGCGGAGTTACAATGAGCAGTTCTTC.